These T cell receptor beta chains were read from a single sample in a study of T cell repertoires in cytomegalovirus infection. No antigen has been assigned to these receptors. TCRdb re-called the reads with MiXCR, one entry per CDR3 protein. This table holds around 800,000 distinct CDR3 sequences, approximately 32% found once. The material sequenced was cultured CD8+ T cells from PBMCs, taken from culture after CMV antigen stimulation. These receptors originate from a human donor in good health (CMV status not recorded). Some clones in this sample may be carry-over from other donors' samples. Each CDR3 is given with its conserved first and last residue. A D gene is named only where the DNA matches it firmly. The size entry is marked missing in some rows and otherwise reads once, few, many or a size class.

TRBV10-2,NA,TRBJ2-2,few,TGCGCCAGCCGTTGGACAGCGAACACCGGGGAGCTGTTTTTT,CASRWTANTGELFF
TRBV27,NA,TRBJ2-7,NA,TGTGCCAGCAGTTTATTGGGCGGGGTCCACGAGCAGTACTTC,CASSLLGGVHEQYF
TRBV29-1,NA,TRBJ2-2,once,TGCAGCGTTGAAGATCTCGGCAGGGGGGGGACCGGGGAGCTGTTTTTT,CSVEDLGRGGTGELFF
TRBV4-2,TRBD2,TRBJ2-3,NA,TGTGTCAGCAGCCCAGCAGGGACTAGCGGGGGAATCACAGATACGCAGTATTTT,CVSSPAGTSGGITDTQYF
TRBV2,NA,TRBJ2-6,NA,TGTGCCAGCATGGCCCAGGGGCTCCCCTCTGGGGCCAACGTCCTGACTTTC,CASMAQGLPSGANVLTF
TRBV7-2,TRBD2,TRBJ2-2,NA,TGTGCCAGCAGCTCATCGGTTGGCGGGGGGGCCGGGACCGGGGAGCTGTTTTTT,CASSSSVGGGAGTGELFF
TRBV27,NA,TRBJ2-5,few,TGTGCCAGCAGCGTCCGGCAGGGAGTCATGCAGACCCAGTACTTC,CASSVRQGVMQTQYF
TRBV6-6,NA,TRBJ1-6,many,TGTGCCAGCAGTTACTCTGTGGGGTCCCCAGCTAATAATTCACCCCTCCACTTT,CASSYSVGSPANNSPLHF
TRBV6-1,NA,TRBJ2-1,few,TGTGCCAGCAGTGAATGGTCGGAGAATGAGCAGTTCTTC,CASSEWSENEQFF
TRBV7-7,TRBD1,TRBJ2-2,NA,TGTGCTAGCCTCCGACAGGGAGTTACCGGGGAGCTGTTTTTT,CASLRQGVTGELFF
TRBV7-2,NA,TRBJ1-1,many,TGTGCCAGCAGCTCCCGGGACACCAACACTGAAGCTTTCTTT,CASSSRDTNTEAFF
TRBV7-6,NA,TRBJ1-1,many,TGTGCCAGCAGCGGAGACCACACGGCGAACACTGAAGCTTTCTTT,CASSGDHTANTEAFF
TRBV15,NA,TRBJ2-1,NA,TGTGCGACCTCGTTGGAGCGGTCCTACAATGAGCAGTTCTTC,CATSLERSYNEQFF
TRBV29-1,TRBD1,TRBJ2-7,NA,TGCAGCGTTGAAGATCAGCGAGGGGGCCCCTACGAGCAGTACTTC,CSVEDQRGGPYEQYF
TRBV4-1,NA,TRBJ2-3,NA,TGCGCCAGCAGCCAACTCGGATGGGAACGCACAGATACGCAGTATTTT,CASSQLGWERTDTQYF
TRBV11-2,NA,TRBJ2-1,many,TGTGCCAGCAGCGGGGGTTGGCAGGGTTCCTACAATGAGCAGTTCTTC,CASSGGWQGSYNEQFF
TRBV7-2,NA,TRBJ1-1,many,TGTGCCAGCAGCTTAAGACCAGGGATTAACACTGAAGCTTTCTTT,CASSLRPGINTEAFF
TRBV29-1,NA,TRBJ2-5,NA,TGCAGCGTTGAAGTCTGGCAGGCCGTGGAGACCCAGTACTTC,CSVEVWQAVETQYF
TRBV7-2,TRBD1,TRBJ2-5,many,TGTGCCAGCAGCTTAGCGGGGACAGAAGAGACCCAGTACTTC,CASSLAGTEETQYF
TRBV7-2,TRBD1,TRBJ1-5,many,TGTGCCAGCAGCTTTCCGGGACAGGGTAATCAGCCCCAGCATTTT,CASSFPGQGNQPQHF
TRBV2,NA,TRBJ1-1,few,TGTGCCAGCAGTGAAACCCTAACCGCCCAGGGTAGCACTGAAGCTTTCTTT,CASSETLTAQGSTEAFF
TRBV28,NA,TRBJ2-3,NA,TGTGCCAGCACTTGGTCAAACCCAAACACAGATACGCAGTATTTT,CASTWSNPNTDTQYF
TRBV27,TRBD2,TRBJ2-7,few,TGTGCCAGCAGTTTGGGGGGGAACTCCTACGAGCAGTACTTC,CASSLGGNSYEQYF
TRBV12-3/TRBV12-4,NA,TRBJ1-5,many,TGTGCCAGCAGTTTTTCAACGGACAGAAATAGCAATCAGCCCCAGCATTTT,CASSFSTDRNSNQPQHF
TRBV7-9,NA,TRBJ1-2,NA,TGTGCCAGCAGCTTAGGGCAGAAAGGGGATGGCTACACCTTC,CASSLGQKGDGYTF
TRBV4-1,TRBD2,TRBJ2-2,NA,TGCGCCAGCAGCCCCGGACTAGGGGCCAGCACCGGGGAGCTGTTTTTT,CASSPGLGASTGELFF
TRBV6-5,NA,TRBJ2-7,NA,TGTGCCAGCAGTTACTCACCGGACGAGTCCTACGAGCAGTACTTC,CASSYSPDESYEQYF
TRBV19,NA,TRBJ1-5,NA,TGTGCCAGTTCCCTTGAGGGGGGCAGGGGCAATCAGCCCCAGCATTTT,CASSLEGGRGNQPQHF
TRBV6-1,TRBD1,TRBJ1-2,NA,TGTGCCAGCAGTGAACGGGGACAGAATGGCTACACCTTC,CASSERGQNGYTF
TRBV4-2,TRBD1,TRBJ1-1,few,TGTGCCAGCAGCCACGACAGGGTTAGGGGGGACACTGAAGCTTTCTTT,CASSHDRVRGDTEAFF
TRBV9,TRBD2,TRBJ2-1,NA,TGTGCCAGCAGCGCCCTAGCAGCGGGGTACAATGAGCAGTTCTTC,CASSALAAGYNEQFF
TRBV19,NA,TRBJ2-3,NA,TGTGCCAGTAAGGGACCAACCTCAAACGCAGATACGCAGTATTTT,CASKGPTSNADTQYF
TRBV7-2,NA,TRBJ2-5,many,TGTGCCAGCAGCTTAGCGGGAGTAGCGGCTCAAGAGACCCAGTACTTC,CASSLAGVAAQETQYF
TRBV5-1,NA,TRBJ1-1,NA,TGCGCCAGCAGCTTGGGTTGGGACACGATGAACACTGAAGCTTTCTTT,CASSLGWDTMNTEAFF
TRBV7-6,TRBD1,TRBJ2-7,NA,TGTGCCAGCAGCCCTCTACCGGGACAGGGTCTTATCTTC,CASSPLPGQGLIF
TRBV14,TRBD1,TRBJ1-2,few,TGTGCCAGCAGCCCACGTGACAGGGTACCTAGTGGCTACACCTTC,CASSPRDRVPSGYTF
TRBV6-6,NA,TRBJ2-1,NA,TGTGCCAGCAGTTACTTTTGGGGCATGAGCGTGTACAATGAGCAGTTCTTC,CASSYFWGMSVYNEQFF
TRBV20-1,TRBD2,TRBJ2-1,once,TGCAGTGCTCCAATCACTAGCGGGGGCGATGTTTGGGGGGATGAGCAGTTCTTC,CSAPITSGGDVWGDEQFF
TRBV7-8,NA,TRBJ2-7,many,TGTGCCAGCACGGGTCTCCGGGACGGATCCTACGAGCAGTACTTC,CASTGLRDGSYEQYF
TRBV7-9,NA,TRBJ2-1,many,TGTGCCAGCAGCTCCGCGCAGGGGACCACCAAGAATGAGCAGTTCTTC,CASSSAQGTTKNEQFF